What follows are 10 T cell receptor beta chains derived from one specimen sequenced in a study of technical replicates of blood from several donors. Produced via immunoSEQ multiplex PCR; TCRdb's table is partial and in-frame only. Of fewer than 45,000 clones in the sample, 96% were seen once. The source material was T cells isolated from PBMCs. The source of these receptors is a human donor in good health.

The chain is built from TRBV29-1 and TRBJ2-1; TRBD2 agrees at 13 bases. V gave up 5 bases and J gave up 8 bases; unmatched junction bases: 6. Germline V CDR1 and CDR2: SQVTM, ANQGSEA. The CDR3 is 14 amino acids. CDR3 DNA sequence: TGCAGCGTTAGGACTAGCGGGAGTCTCGATGAGCAGTTCTTC. Its protein is CSVRTSGSLDEQFF.

This clone was observed once. The J gene is TRBJ1-3, the V gene TRBV5-5; D call uncertain. The CDR3 is 15 residues long. V lost 0 bases and J lost 0, with 7 bases in between. Germline CDR1 and CDR2: SGHKS and YYEKEE (reference sequence). CDR3 protein: CASSLAYNSGNTIYF. CDR3 DNA sequence: TGTGCCAGCAGCTTGGCGTACAACTCTGGAAACACCATATATTTT.

J is TRBJ2-3 and V is TRBV5-1; TRBD2 is a possible D gene (7 bases). Germline-derived CDR1 and CDR2 are SGHRS and YFSETQ. The CDR3 has 16 amino acids. Trimming removed 0 bases from V and 2 bases from J, with 13 bases in between. In DNA, the CDR3 is TGCGCCAGCAGCTTGGCCGAGGGGGGGTACACAGATACGCAGTATTTT. This codes for CASSLAEGGYTDTQYF.

This rearrangement joins TRBV19 to TRBJ1-1, with D uncertain. The CDR3 has 15 amino acids. Germline lookup yields CDR1 LNHDA and CDR2 SQIVND (reference sequence). Trimming pared 3 bases from V and 1 base from J, leaving 12 bases between. The CDR3, as DNA: TGTGCCAGTAGTATCCGAGCCAAGCAGAACACTGAAGCTTTCTTT. Protein sequence: CASSIRAKQNTEAFF.

The chain has TRBV11-3 and TRBJ1-1; D is perhaps TRBD1 (5 bases). The germline gives CDR1 SGHNT, CDR2 YENEEA. V gave up 3 bases and J gave up 0 bases, with 14 bases separating them. The CDR3 runs to 16 residues. The CDR3 sequence is CASSLAAGLMNTEAFF. The CDR3 DNA sequence: TGTGCCAGCAGCTTGGCTGCAGGGCTTATGAACACTGAAGCTTTCTTT.

The chain carries TRBV4-1 and TRBJ2-1, with D hard to call. V lost 0 bases and J lost 7, with 7 bases in between. This CDR3 comprises 13 residues. Germline V CDR1 and CDR2: MGHRA, YSYEKL. DNA of the CDR3: TGCGCCAGCAGCCAAGATTCGTTGAATGAGCAGTTCTTC. Its translation is CASSQDSLNEQFF.

CDR3 sequence reads: CASSPDDRGPRGQYF. The CDR3 coding sequence is TGTGCCAGCAGCCCAGACGACAGGGGGCCACGAGGGCAGTACTTC. This chain connects TRBV7-9 to TRBJ2-7, with 10 bases aligning to TRBD1. The CDR3 is 15 residues long. Germline V gene sequence: CDR1 SEHNR, CDR2 FQNEAQ (reference sequence). With 5 bases clipped from V and 9 bases from J, the junction kept 13 bases outside the gene matches. Full variable domain (outside the CDR3, taken from reference TRBV7-9 and TRBJ2-7): DTGVSQNPRHKITKRGQNVTFRCDPISEHNRLYWYRQTLGQGPEFLTYFQNEAQLEKSRLLSDRFSAERPKGSFSTLEIQRTEQGDSAMYLCASSPDDRGPRGQYFGPGTRLTVT.

The chain combines TRBV5-4 with TRBJ2-3; D gene uncertain. Germline lookup yields CDR1 SGHNT and CDR2 YYREEE (reference sequence). The CDR3 length is 13 residues. Deletions cut 5 bases from V and 1 base from J, with 8 bases between. CDR3 DNA: TGTGCCAGCAGACAGTCAGGCACAGATACGCAGTATTTT. Translated, it gives CASRQSGTDTQYF. Looking up the rest from reference TRBV5-4 and TRBJ2-3 gives the full variable domain: ETGVTQSPTHLIKTRGQQVTLRCSSQSGHNTVSWYQQALGQGPQFIFQYYREEENGRGNFPPRFSGLQFPNYSSELNVNALELDDSALYLCASRQSGTDTQYFGPGTRLTVL.

This clone came up a few times. This chain joins TRBV7-3 and TRBJ1-1; the D is unclear. V lost 5 bases and J 1 base, leaving 11 bases between the germline ends. Germline lookup yields CDR1 SGHTA and CDR2 FQGTGA. CDR3 length: 14 residues. Here the CDR3 DNA reads TGTGCCAGCAGCGCAGGAATAGGGAACACTGAAGCTTTCTTT. Protein: CASSAGIGNTEAFF.

The V call is TRBV30, the J call TRBJ2-1, with 7 bases lining up with TRBD1. The V segment lost 2 bases and the J segment 6 bases; nucleotides outside the gene matches: 7. The CDR3 is made up of 14 amino acids. The germline V gene has CDR1 GTSNPN and CDR2 SVGIG (reference sequence). CDR3: CAWSKDRPGNEQFF. The CDR3 nucleotides read TGTGCCTGGAGTAAGGACAGGCCGGGCAATGAGCAGTTCTTC.